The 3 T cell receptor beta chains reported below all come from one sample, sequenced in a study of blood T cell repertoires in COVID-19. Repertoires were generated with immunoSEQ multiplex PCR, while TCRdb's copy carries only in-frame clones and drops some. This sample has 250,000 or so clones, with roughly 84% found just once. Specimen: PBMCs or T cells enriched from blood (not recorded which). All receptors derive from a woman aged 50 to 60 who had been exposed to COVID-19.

The chain's CDR3 is CASSFSPGNTEAFF. The CDR3 DNA is TGTGCCAGCAGTTTCTCCCCCGGGAACACTGAAGCTTTCTTT. The chain has TRBV27 and TRBJ1-1, with unresolved D. Trimming shortened V by 3 bases and J by 1 base, and 9 bases separated the two germline ends. The CDR3 contains 14 residues. Germline lookup yields CDR1 MNHEY and CDR2 SMNVEV (reference sequence).

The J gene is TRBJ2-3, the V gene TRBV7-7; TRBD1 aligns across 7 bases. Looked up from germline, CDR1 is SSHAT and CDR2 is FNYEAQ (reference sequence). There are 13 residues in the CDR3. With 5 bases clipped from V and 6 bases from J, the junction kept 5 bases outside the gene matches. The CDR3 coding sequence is TGTGCCAGCAGCCGGGACAGCGTGGATACGCAGTATTTT. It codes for CASSRDSVDTQYF.

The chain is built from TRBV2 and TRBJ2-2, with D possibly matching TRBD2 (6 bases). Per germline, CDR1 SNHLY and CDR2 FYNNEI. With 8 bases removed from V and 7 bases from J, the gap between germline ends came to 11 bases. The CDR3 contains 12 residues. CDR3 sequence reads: CASRGARGELFF. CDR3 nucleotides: TGTGCCAGCCGCGGGGCTCGCGGGGAGCTGTTTTTT. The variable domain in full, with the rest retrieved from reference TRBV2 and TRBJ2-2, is EPEVTQTPSHQVTQMGQEVILRCVPISNHLYFYWYRQILGQKVEFLVSFYNNEISEKSEIFDDQFSVERPDGSNFTLKIRSTKLEDSAMYFCASRGARGELFFGEGSRLTVL.